The rows below give T cell receptor beta chains drawn from one sample of a study of T cells after somatic rescue of genetic block. Method: immunoSEQ multiplex PCR; TCRdb's copy keeps in-frame clones and lacks some. Among over 55,000 clones listed, just over 90% were seen once. The sequenced sample consisted of peripheral blood mononuclear cells (PBMCs). The source is a man between 35 and 55 years old. Each CDR3 is given with its conserved first and last residue. The D gene is left open where the match is weak. Only part of the rows carry a size: once, few, many, or a class if the clone is expanded.

TRBV27,-,13,-,TRBJ1-5,TGTGCCAGCGCGACAGGAGTCAATCAGCCCCAGCATTTT,CASATGVNQPQHF
TRBV5-1,-,14,-,TRBJ1-1,TGCGCCAGCAGCTTGGCCGCCATGAACACTGAAGCTTTCTTT,CASSLAAMNTEAFF
TRBV5-6,TRBD1,18,once,TRBJ1-5,TGTGCCAGCAGCCTCGGGACAGGGGGCCTTTGGGGCAATCAGCCCCAGCATTTT,CASSLGTGGLWGNQPQHF
TRBV5-8,TRBD2,15,-,TRBJ2-2,TGTGCCAGCAGCCCGACTAGCGGAGGCACCGGGGAGCTGTTTTTT,CASSPTSGGTGELFF
TRBV5-1,-,15,-,TRBJ2-3,TGCGCCAGCAGCTACCGGGACACGAGCACAGATACGCAGTATTTT,CASSYRDTSTDTQYF
TRBV5-1,-,12,few,TRBJ1-2,TGCGCCAGCAGCGAGGACAGCTATGGCTACACCTTC,CASSEDSYGYTF
TRBV7-9,-,14,-,TRBJ2-7,TGTGCCAGCAGCTACCAGGGCGGAACCCACGAGCAGTACTTC,CASSYQGGTHEQYF
TRBV5-1,-,15,-,TRBJ1-2,TGCGCCAGCAGCTTGGACCACCGGCAGAAAGTGGGCTACACCTTC,CASSLDHRQKVGYTF
TRBV18,-,16,-,TRBJ2-5,TGTGCCAGCTCACCACCATCCTCCGGGAGACGAGAGACCCAGTACTTC,CASSPPSSGRRETQYF
TRBV27,-,13,few,TRBJ1-2,TGTGCCAGCAGTCCTCGGGGGGGATATGGCTACACCTTC,CASSPRGGYGYTF
TRBV5-5,TRBD2,15,-,TRBJ2-2,TGTGCCAGCAGCCGCAACACGGGAGGAACCGGGGAGCTGTTTTTT,CASSRNTGGTGELFF
TRBV11-2,-,19,-,TRBJ2-1,TGTGCCAGCAGCTTAGGCCCGGTCTCACGGGCCCCTTCTTACAATGAGCAGTTCTTC,CASSLGPVSRAPSYNEQFF
TRBV10-3,TRBD1,14,-,TRBJ1-4,TGTGCCATCGGGAACAGGGGGCTGGGAGAAAAACTGTTTTTT,CAIGNRGLGEKLFF
TRBV18,TRBD1,14,-,TRBJ1-6,TGTGCCAGCTCTCGGGACAGGTATAATTCACCCCTCCACTTT,CASSRDRYNSPLHF
TRBV28,-,15,-,TRBJ1-1,TGTGTCAGCAGCGTAAAGGCTGCTCGAAACACTGAAGCTTTCTTT,CVSSVKAARNTEAFF
TRBV28,TRBD1,14,-,TRBJ2-7,TGTGCCAGCAGCTCCCACACAGGGGGATACGAGCAGTACTTC,CASSSHTGGYEQYF
TRBV6-6,-,14,-,TRBJ2-5,TGTGCCAGCAGTCCCCGGGGGCCCCAAGAGACCCAGTACTTC,CASSPRGPQETQYF
TRBV5-6,-,15,-,TRBJ1-5,TGTGCCAGCAGCTTGTATGCAGGTCCCAATCAGCCCCAGCATTTT,CASSLYAGPNQPQHF
TRBV10-3,TRBD2,13,-,TRBJ2-7,TGTGCCACTAATAGCGGGGGCCCCTCGGAGCAGTACTTC,CATNSGGPSEQYF
TRBV11-2,TRBD2,15,once,TRBJ2-7,TGTGCCAGCAGCTCCCGACTAGCGGGAGTGGGAGAGCAGTACTTC,CASSSRLAGVGEQYF
TRBV30,-,13,-,TRBJ2-1,TGTGCCTGGAGTGTACGCAGTGACAATGAGCAGTTCTTC,CAWSVRSDNEQFF
TRBV6-1,-,13,-,TRBJ2-1,TGTGCCAGCAGTGATGACAGGCCCGATGAGCAGTTCTTC,CASSDDRPDEQFF
TRBV7-3,TRBD2,16,-,TRBJ2-5,TGTGCCAGCAGCTTACCCAGGGAGGGGCTACAAGAGACCCAGTACTTC,CASSLPREGLQETQYF
TRBV5-1,-,14,-,TRBJ2-5,TGCGCCAGCAGCTTGGAGGGGGTAGGGGAGACCCAGTACTTC,CASSLEGVGETQYF
TRBV27,TRBD1,13,-,TRBJ1-2,TGTGCCAGCAGTAGACAGGGGGCGGGTGGCTACACCTTC,CASSRQGAGGYTF
TRBV6-1,-,15,few,TRBJ1-5,TGTGCCAGCAGTGAAGTTAGTGGACAGTATCAGCCCCAGCATTTT,CASSEVSGQYQPQHF
TRBV21-1,-,15,-,TRBJ2-7,TGTGCCAGCAGCCACCCCGGGGGCAACTCCTACGAGCAGTACTTC,CASSHPGGNSYEQYF
TRBV27,-,14,-,TRBJ2-3,TGTGCCAGCAGTCGAATCCGCCTCACAGATACGCAGTATTTT,CASSRIRLTDTQYF
TRBV2,-,11,-,TRBJ2-1,TGTGCCAGCAGCGGGGAGGATGAGCAGTTCTTC,CASSGEDEQFF
TRBV2,TRBD2,14,-,TRBJ2-3,TGTGCCTCATCTAGCGGACCTTCCACAGATACGCAGTATTTT,CASSSGPSTDTQYF
TRBV2,-,15,-,TRBJ1-5,TGTGCCAGCAGTGCGGGAAGCAGCGGCAATCAGCCCCAGCATTTT,CASSAGSSGNQPQHF
TRBV23-1,TRBD2,15,-,TRBJ2-7,TGCGCCAGCAGTCATAGATCTAGCGGCTCCTACGAGCAGTACTTC,CASSHRSSGSYEQYF